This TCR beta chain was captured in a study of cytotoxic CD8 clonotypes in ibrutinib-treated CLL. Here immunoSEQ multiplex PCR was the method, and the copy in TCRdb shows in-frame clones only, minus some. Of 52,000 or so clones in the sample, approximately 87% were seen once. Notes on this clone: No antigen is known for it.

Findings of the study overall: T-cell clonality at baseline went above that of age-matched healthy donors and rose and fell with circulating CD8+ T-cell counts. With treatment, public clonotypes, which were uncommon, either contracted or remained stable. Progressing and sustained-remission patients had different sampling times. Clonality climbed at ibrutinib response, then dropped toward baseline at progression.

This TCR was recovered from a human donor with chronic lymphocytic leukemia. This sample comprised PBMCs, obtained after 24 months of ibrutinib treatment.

The CDR3 DNA follows: TGTGCCAGCAGCCAAGATGGGACAGGGCGAAGGACAGATACGCAGTATTTT. Translating gives CASSQDGTGRRTDTQYF. The chain carries TRBV14 and TRBJ2-3; 9 nucleotides match TRBD1. V lost 0 bases to trimming and J lost 3 bases; unmatched junction nucleotides: 7. Germline assignment: CDR1 SGHDN and CDR2 FVKESK. This CDR3 is built from 17 residues.